These T cell receptor beta chains were read from a single sample in a study of HIV-infected patients and healthy controls. One entry per CDR3 protein, called by TCRdb with MiXCR from the 5' RACE reads. Of roughly 18,000 distinct CDR3 sequences detected, 10% appear once; the ten largest clones hold approximately 3.4%. What was sequenced was blood. All receptors come from an adult in good health. The CDR3 runs from the conserved cysteine through the conserved F or W. The order of the fields is clone size, D gene, V gene, J gene, CDR3 DNA, CDR3 protein. D genes are given only for firm matches. Expanded clones get a size class; other rows say once, few or many, or leave the size out.

size: few
D: .
V: TRBV6-6
J: TRBJ1-5
DNA: TGTGCCAGCAGTTACGCCCAGGGAAACAATCAGCCCCAGCATTTT
CDR3: CASSYAQGNNQPQHF

size: .
D: .
V: TRBV11-2
J: TRBJ1-1
DNA: TGTGCCAGCAGCACCACCTTAGACCCGGCTGAAGCTTTCTTT
CDR3: CASSTTLDPAEAFF

size: many
D: .
V: TRBV5-1
J: TRBJ1-1
DNA: TGCGCCAGCGGCGAGGTTACGAACACTGAAGCTTTCTTT
CDR3: CASGEVTNTEAFF

size: few
D: TRBD2
V: TRBV5-6
J: TRBJ2-1
DNA: TGTGCCAGCAGCTCCGGGACTAGCGTCCGGAATGAGCAGTTCTTC
CDR3: CASSSGTSVRNEQFF

size: many
D: TRBD1
V: TRBV9
J: TRBJ2-2
DNA: TGTGCCAGCAGACCCATGGGGACAGGAGGCACCGGGGAGCTGTTTTTT
CDR3: CASRPMGTGGTGELFF

size: .
D: .
V: TRBV6-5
J: TRBJ1-1
DNA: TGTGCCAGCAAGCCGTTGGACGGGAACACTGAAGCTTTCTTT
CDR3: CASKPLDGNTEAFF

size: many
D: .
V: TRBV29-1
J: TRBJ2-6
DNA: TGCAGCGTTGAAGTCCCAAGTCCGGACTTAGCCGGGGCCAACGTCCTGACTTTC
CDR3: CSVEVPSPDLAGANVLTF

size: medium-sized
D: .
V: TRBV7-2
J: TRBJ2-3
DNA: TGTGCCAGCAGCTCATACCTAACCACAGATACGCAGTATTTT
CDR3: CASSSYLTTDTQYF

size: many
D: .
V: TRBV12-3/TRBV12-4
J: TRBJ1-1
DNA: TGTGCCAGCACGAGAGACAGACAAAACACTGAAGCTTTCTTT
CDR3: CASTRDRQNTEAFF

size: many
D: .
V: TRBV7-2
J: TRBJ1-1
DNA: TGTGCCAGCAGCTTAGAAGTGAGGACTGAAGCTTTCTTT
CDR3: CASSLEVRTEAFF

size: medium-sized
D: .
V: TRBV29-1
J: TRBJ1-1
DNA: TGCAGCGCCCGGACAGCCATGAACACTGAAGCTTTCTTT
CDR3: CSARTAMNTEAFF

size: .
D: .
V: TRBV6-4
J: TRBJ1-5
DNA: TGTGCCAGCCGCCCACGGGTGAGGAGAGATCAGCCCCAGCATTTT
CDR3: CASRPRVRRDQPQHF

size: medium-sized
D: .
V: TRBV7-9
J: TRBJ1-5
DNA: TGTGCCAGCGGCGGCGGCAATCAGCCCCAGCATTTT
CDR3: CASGGGNQPQHF

size: .
D: .
V: TRBV19
J: TRBJ1-5
DNA: TGTGCCAGTACCGAAAAGGGAGCCCCTTGGGATCAGCCCCAGCATTTT
CDR3: CASTEKGAPWDQPQHF

size: many
D: .
V: TRBV28
J: TRBJ1-1
DNA: TGTGCCAGCAGTCCTGAGTGGGGGCGACGCACTGAAGCTTTCTTT
CDR3: CASSPEWGRRTEAFF

size: many
D: .
V: TRBV6-2/TRBV6-3
J: TRBJ2-7
DNA: TGTGCCAGCAGCCCCGCCTACGAGCAGTACTTC
CDR3: CASSPAYEQYF

size: many
D: .
V: TRBV29-1
J: TRBJ2-1
DNA: TGCAGCGTTGGTCTAGCGAGCGATGAGCAGTTCTTC
CDR3: CSVGLASDEQFF

size: few
D: .
V: TRBV27
J: TRBJ2-7
DNA: TGTGCCAGCAGTTCCCCTTCATCAGGGGCCTACGAGCAGTACTTC
CDR3: CASSSPSSGAYEQYF

size: medium-sized
D: TRBD1
V: TRBV15
J: TRBJ2-5
DNA: TGTGCCACCAGCGCAGACAGGGTCAACTTGGAGACCCAGTACTTC
CDR3: CATSADRVNLETQYF

size: many
D: TRBD1
V: TRBV6-1
J: TRBJ1-2
DNA: TGTGCCAGCAGTGGGACAGGGGGCGCCTATGGCTACACCTTC
CDR3: CASSGTGGAYGYTF

size: .
D: TRBD2
V: TRBV29-1
J: TRBJ2-1
DNA: TGCAGCGTTGAAGCGGAGGGAGGGGAGCAGTTCTTC
CDR3: CSVEAEGGEQFF

size: few
D: .
V: TRBV28
J: TRBJ2-3
DNA: TGTGCCAGCAAATGGCCGGGGGACACAGATACGCAGTATTTT
CDR3: CASKWPGDTDTQYF

size: many
D: .
V: TRBV12-3/TRBV12-4
J: TRBJ2-5
DNA: TGTGCCAGCAGTTTAACGGCCGGGACACGACTCCAAGAGACCCAGTACTTC
CDR3: CASSLTAGTRLQETQYF

size: many
D: .
V: TRBV28
J: TRBJ1-4
DNA: TGTGCCAGCAGTTCGGACGCCAATAGCGGACTGTTTTTT
CDR3: CASSSDANSGLFF

size: many
D: TRBD2
V: TRBV2
J: TRBJ2-1
DNA: TGTGCCAGCAGTGAAGGACTAGCGGGAACTTATGAGCAGTTCTTC
CDR3: CASSEGLAGTYEQFF

size: many
D: .
V: TRBV20-1
J: TRBJ2-5
DNA: TGCAGTCTTCGACCTCGATATGGGAGGGGGCAAGAGACCCAGTACTTC
CDR3: CSLRPRYGRGQETQYF

size: many
D: .
V: TRBV5-1
J: TRBJ1-3
DNA: TGCGCCAGCAGCCCCAGCACAGGTTATTCTGGAAACACCATATATTTT
CDR3: CASSPSTGYSGNTIYF

size: many
D: TRBD1
V: TRBV4-3
J: TRBJ1-1
DNA: TGCGCCAGCAGCCAAGAAGGACAGGTTTCTTTTACCACTGAAGCTTTCTTT
CDR3: CASSQEGQVSFTTEAFF

size: many
D: TRBD2
V: TRBV6-5
J: TRBJ2-1
DNA: TGTGCCAGCAGTCGACTAGCGGTCTCCTACAATGAGCAGTTCTTC
CDR3: CASSRLAVSYNEQFF

size: many
D: TRBD2
V: TRBV19
J: TRBJ2-7
DNA: TGTGCCAGTAGTCAGACTAGCGCGACCTACGAGCAGTACTTC
CDR3: CASSQTSATYEQYF

size: .
D: TRBD2
V: TRBV2
J: TRBJ2-2
DNA: TGTGCCAGCGGGCGGGAGAGGACCGGGGAGCTGTTTTTT
CDR3: CASGRERTGELFF

size: medium-sized
D: TRBD1
V: TRBV27
J: TRBJ2-7
DNA: TGTGCCAGCAGTCCCATGGACAGGGGGCCCTACGAGCAGTACTTC
CDR3: CASSPMDRGPYEQYF

size: many
D: .
V: TRBV5-6
J: TRBJ2-1
DNA: TGTGCCAGCAGCTTGGAGTTGGAGGGGTACAATGAGCAGTTCTTC
CDR3: CASSLELEGYNEQFF

size: many
D: .
V: TRBV6-6
J: TRBJ1-5
DNA: TGTGCCAGCAGTTACGGTTCGGGAAGCTATAGCAATCAGCCCCAGCATTTT
CDR3: CASSYGSGSYSNQPQHF

size: .
D: TRBD2
V: TRBV25-1
J: TRBJ2-1
DNA: TGTGCCAGCAGCCCTAGCGGTGAGCAGTTCTTC
CDR3: CASSPSGEQFF

size: many
D: TRBD2
V: TRBV18
J: TRBJ2-1
DNA: TGTGCCAGCTCACCACCGTTTGGAGGGAGCGGGACGTCATCCTACAATGAGCAGTTCTTC
CDR3: CASSPPFGGSGTSSYNEQFF

size: medium-sized
D: TRBD1
V: TRBV6-5
J: TRBJ1-3
DNA: TGTGCCAGCAGTTACACAGGGGGCATAGCTGGAAACACCATATATTTT
CDR3: CASSYTGGIAGNTIYF

size: many
D: .
V: TRBV2
J: TRBJ2-5
DNA: TGTGCCAGCAGTGACGGGCTCCAAGAGACCCAGTACTTC
CDR3: CASSDGLQETQYF

size: many
D: .
V: TRBV12-3/TRBV12-4
J: TRBJ2-4
DNA: TGTGCCAGCAGTTTAAGTGGCATTCAGTACTTC
CDR3: CASSLSGIQYF

size: few
D: TRBD2
V: TRBV19
J: TRBJ2-1
DNA: TGTGCCAGTAGGACGGGAAGCGGGAGGGTCGGTGAGCAGTTCTTC
CDR3: CASRTGSGRVGEQFF

size: many
D: .
V: TRBV28
J: TRBJ2-2
DNA: TGTGCCAGCAGTCTCGGGGCCCCCACCGGGGAGCTGTTTTTT
CDR3: CASSLGAPTGELFF

size: .
D: .
V: TRBV29-1
J: TRBJ1-1
DNA: TGCAGCGTGGGACGGACGAACACTGAAGCTTTCTTT
CDR3: CSVGRTNTEAFF

size: many
D: TRBD2
V: TRBV7-2
J: TRBJ2-1
DNA: TGTGCCAGCAGCTTAGGTATTAGCGGGAGGGCCTACAATGAGCAGTTCTTC
CDR3: CASSLGISGRAYNEQFF

size: many
D: .
V: TRBV28
J: TRBJ2-5
DNA: TGTGCCAGCAGTTTAAAAGGGACCCAGTACTTC
CDR3: CASSLKGTQYF

size: .
D: .
V: TRBV3-1
J: TRBJ2-7
DNA: TGTGCCAGCAGCACCCGACTGGCCCCCTACGAGCAGTACTTC
CDR3: CASSTRLAPYEQYF

size: many
D: TRBD1
V: TRBV6-5
J: TRBJ2-5
DNA: TGTGCCAGCAGTTCCCCCGGGACAGGGGGCGGGTTGGAAGAGACCCAGTACTTC
CDR3: CASSSPGTGGGLEETQYF

size: medium-sized
D: TRBD2
V: TRBV20-1
J: TRBJ2-1
DNA: TGCAGTGCTAGAGGAGGCGGGAGGGCCTTTCTCGGGCAGTTCTTC
CDR3: CSARGGGRAFLGQFF

size: many
D: .
V: TRBV6-4
J: TRBJ1-1
DNA: TGTGCCAGCAGTCCCACCGGGGCGAACACTGAAGCTTTCTTT
CDR3: CASSPTGANTEAFF

size: many
D: TRBD1
V: TRBV28
J: TRBJ1-1
DNA: TGTGCCACCCTAAGATCCAGGGGGGCCCTGAACACTGAAGCTTTCTTT
CDR3: CATLRSRGALNTEAFF

size: .
D: .
V: TRBV11-2
J: TRBJ2-3
DNA: TGTGCCAGCAGCTTTAGAGGGCTAGGGGGTACGCAGTATTTT
CDR3: CASSFRGLGGTQYF

size: many
D: TRBD1
V: TRBV12-3/TRBV12-4
J: TRBJ2-1
DNA: TGTGCCAGCAGTTCCTCCGGGACAGGGCTAGGTGAGCAGTTCTTC
CDR3: CASSSSGTGLGEQFF

size: many
D: .
V: TRBV6-6
J: TRBJ2-7
DNA: TGTGCCAGCAGTGGTGGCCAGCTCTACGAGCAGTACTTC
CDR3: CASSGGQLYEQYF

size: many
D: .
V: TRBV7-9
J: TRBJ2-6
DNA: TGTGCCAGCAGCTTAGGTCGGGTGGGCCTACCCAGGGGCTCAAACTCTGGGGCCAACGTCCTGACTTTC
CDR3: CASSLGRVGLPRGSNSGANVLTF

size: many
D: .
V: TRBV18
J: TRBJ2-5
DNA: TGTGCCAGCTCACCAGGACAGAGCCAAGAGACCCAGTACTTC
CDR3: CASSPGQSQETQYF

size: .
D: .
V: TRBV30
J: TRBJ1-1
DNA: TGTGCCTGGAGGGTCGGACATTCCGAAGCTTTCTTT
CDR3: CAWRVGHSEAFF